Each of the 14 T cell receptor beta chains below was sequenced from the same sample in a study of PD-1 blockade in classical Hodgkin lymphoma. Assay used: immunoSEQ multiplex PCR; TCRdb lists only in-frame clones, some missing. The sample shows 96,000 or so clones, more than 85% of them seen only once. Described time point: cycle 4 day 1 (C4D1), after more than five weeks of nivolumab. No patient escaped relapse after autologous stem cell transplantation, and brentuximab vedotin exposure varied. The sample in question was peripheral blood mononuclear cells (PBMCs), obtained before the fourth cycle of nivolumab. The source is a human donor with classical Hodgkin lymphoma.

This chain uses TRBV5-1 with TRBJ1-2, with 7 bases fitting TRBD1. Trimming at V came to 0 bases and at J to 8 bases, leaving 7 bases not matched to a gene. The CDR3 loop spans 14 amino acids. The germline V gene has CDR1 SGHRS and CDR2 YFSETQ. The CDR3 protein is CASSLDEGAWGYTF. The CDR3 region has the DNA TGCGCCAGCAGCTTGGACGAGGGGGCTTGGGGCTACACCTTC.

This clone was detected only once. The chain employs TRBV19 and TRBJ2-5; D is possibly TRBD2 (5 bases). The J call may be wrong; the DNA end is better matched by TRBJ2-7. This CDR3 is 16 amino acids long. CDR1 and CDR2 (germline): LNHDA, SQIVND (reference sequence). The CDR3 region is CASSILGSRYLYEQYF. CDR3 nucleotides: TGTGCCAGTAGTATTTTGGGGAGCCGTTATCTTTACGAGCAGTACTTC.

The rearrangement uses TRBV28 and TRBJ2-7, with D tentatively TRBD1 (6 bases). CDR3 length: 17 residues. V was pared by 0 bases and J by 2 bases, with 17 bases between. CDR1 is MDHEN, CDR2 SYDVKM, per germline. Here the CDR3 reads CASSLWYRETLPYEQYF. CDR3 nucleotides: TGTGCCAGCAGTTTATGGTACAGGGAGACCTTACCCTACGAGCAGTACTTC.

In its sample, this clone was seen once. This sequence joins TRBV7-9 and TRBJ2-7, with 10 bases aligning to TRBD1. The CDR3 is 16 amino acids. CDR1 is SEHNR, CDR2 FQNEAQ, per germline (reference sequence). The junction had 7 bases not matched to a gene; V was cut back by 5 bases and J by 0 bases. CDR3 in amino acids: CASSRIGTGDSYEQYF. The CDR3 nucleotides read TGTGCCAGCAGCCGAATTGGGACAGGGGACTCCTACGAGCAGTACTTC.

This sequence joins TRBV7-9 and TRBJ2-1, with 7 bases fitting TRBD2. The CDR3 spans 13 residues. V was pared by 5 bases and J by 10 bases, with 8 bases of the junction left unmatched. Germline V CDR1 and CDR2: SEHNR, FQNEAQ (reference sequence). DNA for the CDR3: TGTGCCAGCAGCACCGGGACTAAAGCGGAGCAGTTCTTC. Protein product: CASSTGTKAEQFF.

Here the CDR3 reads CASSQVRTYEQYF. The CDR3 coding sequence is TGCGCCAGCAGCCAAGTTCGGACCTACGAGCAGTACTTC. The chain links TRBV4-1 to TRBJ2-7; D is ambiguous. V was clipped by 1 base and J by 2 bases, with 6 bases between them. The CDR3 consists of 13 residues. Germline V lookup: CDR1 MGHRA, CDR2 YSYEKL.

V and J are TRBV5-1 and TRBJ1-4; D ambiguous. The V end was cut by 4 bases, the J end by 8 bases, with 12 bases between. Looked up from germline, CDR1 is SGHRS and CDR2 is YFSETQ. The CDR3 extends over 13 amino acids. CDR3 sequence reads: CASSLPSEEKLFF. CDR3 DNA: TGCGCCAGCAGCCTGCCCTCTGAGGAAAAACTGTTTTTT. Variable domain in full (rest from reference TRBV5-1 and TRBJ1-4): KAGVTQTPRYLIKTRGQQVTLSCSPISGHRSVSWYQQTPGQGLQFLFEYFSETQRNKGNFPGRFSGRQFSNSRSEMNVSTLELGDSALYLCASSLPSEEKLFFGSGTQLSVL.

The chain carries TRBV7-2 and TRBJ2-3; D is unclear. Between the trimmed V and J ends, which lost 5 bases and 4 bases, there was a span of 10 bases. The germline CDR1 and CDR2 sequences are SGHTA and FQGNSA. This CDR3 is built from 13 residues. This CDR3 reads CASSAQSADTQYF. The CDR3 nucleotides are TGTGCCAGCAGCGCCCAATCCGCAGATACGCAGTATTTT.

CDR3 residues: CASSERGQGHTEAFF. CDR3 bases: TGCGCCAGCAGTGAGAGGGGCCAGGGGCACACTGAAGCTTTCTTT. V is TRBV10-2 and J is TRBJ1-1, with a possible D match to TRBD1 (6 bases). The CDR3 has 15 residues. V was clipped by 2 bases and J by 3 bases, with 13 bases between them. Per germline, CDR1 WSHSY and CDR2 SAAADI.

The genes are TRBV2 and TRBJ2-2, with D tentatively TRBD2 (6 bases). V was shortened by 5 bases and J by 5 bases, with 6 bases between the two germline ends. Germline lookup yields CDR1 SNHLY and CDR2 FYNNEI. The CDR3 runs 12 residues. CDR3 in DNA: TGTGCCAGCAGTAGCGGGACCGGGGAGCTGTTTTTT. Amino acids: CASSSGTGELFF.

The chain carries TRBV27 and TRBJ2-1, with TRBD2 matching over 10 bases. Losses at the gene ends were 3 bases for V and 2 bases for J; bases not matched to a gene: 7. This CDR3 has 17 amino acids. CDR1 is MNHEY, CDR2 SMNVEV, per germline (reference sequence). The CDR3 DNA is TGTGCCAGCAGTTTGACTAGCGGGTTTGCCCCCTACAATGAGCAGTTCTTC. Translation: CASSLTSGFAPYNEQFF.

The chain employs TRBV5-1 and TRBJ2-1; 7 positions match TRBD1. Trimming cost V 3 bases and J 4 bases; bases outside gene matches: 4. Germline V lookup: CDR1 SGHRS, CDR2 YFSETQ. The CDR3 has 14 amino acids. The CDR3 region has the DNA TGCGCCAGCAGCTCCGGGACAGAGTACAATGAGCAGTTCTTC. Its protein is CASSSGTEYNEQFF.

The V gene is TRBV13, the J gene TRBJ2-5; D is unresolved. This CDR3 has 14 residues. V was pared by 2 bases and J by 0 bases, with 7 bases between. Germline assignment: CDR1 PRHDT and CDR2 FYEKMQ (reference sequence). Written as DNA, the CDR3 is TGTGCCAGCAGCTTACCCACGGACCAAGAGACCCAGTACTTC. Its protein is CASSLPTDQETQYF.

The gene calls are TRBV14 and TRBJ2-1, with D hard to call. The CDR3 runs to 11 residues. Trimming took 6 bases from V and 3 from J, leaving 3 bases between them. CDR1 and CDR2 from the germline V gene are SGHDN and FVKESK. The CDR3 region is CASRGYNEQFF. CDR3 in DNA: TGTGCCAGCAGGGGCTACAATGAGCAGTTCTTC.